These T cell receptor beta chains were read from a single sample in a study of T cell responses to AZD1222 COVID-19 vaccine. TCRdb keeps only in-frame clones here, not all; method: immunoSEQ multiplex PCR. The profile shows some 140,000 clones, under 95% of them singletons. The specimen comprised peripheral blood, sampled on day 0 of AZD1222 vaccination. All receptors come from an adult in good health. The CDR3 runs from the conserved cysteine through the conserved F or W. The D gene is left open where the match is weak. Only some rows state a clone size, as once, few, many or a class for expanded clones.

- - TRBJ1-4 TRBV15 CATRQEGSGEKLFF TGTGCCACCAGACAAGAGGGCTCGGGAGAAAAACTGTTTTTT
- - TRBJ1-4 TRBV10-3 CAISESSNEKLFF TGTGCCATCAGTGAGTCTTCCAATGAAAAACTGTTTTTT
- - TRBJ1-5 TRBV19 CASSNGIEPQHF TGTGCCAGTAGTAACGGGATTGAGCCCCAGCATTTT
- - TRBJ2-7 TRBV5-4 CASSLRQKSYEQYF TGTGCCAGCAGCTTGAGACAGAAATCCTACGAGCAGTACTTC
- - TRBJ1-5 TRBV4-3 CASSQDQQGHQPQHF TGCGCCAGCAGCCAAGATCAACAGGGTCATCAGCCCCAGCATTTT
TRBD2 - TRBJ2-5 TRBV5-6 CASSYVRSGGYLGTQYF TGTGCCAGCAGCTACGTCAGGAGCGGGGGTTACCTGGGTACCCAGTACTTC
- once TRBJ2-1 TRBV11-2 CASSFSDVSYNEQFF TGTGCCAGCAGCTTCTCCGACGTCTCCTACAATGAGCAGTTCTTC
- - TRBJ2-6 TRBV7-6 CASSRSSGANVLTF TGTGCCAGCAGTAGAAGCTCTGGGGCCAACGTCCTGACTTTC
- - TRBJ2-1 TRBV30 CAGLKDGPYNEQFF TGTGCCGGCCTAAAGGACGGTCCATACAATGAGCAGTTCTTC
TRBD2 - TRBJ2-1 TRBV3-1/TRBV3-2 CASSQVPAGALNEQFF TGTGCCAGCAGCCAAGTTCCAGCGGGGGCCCTCAATGAGCAGTTCTTC
- - TRBJ2-2 TRBV11-1 CASSTYHRGNTGELFF TGTGCCAGCAGCACCTACCACCGGGGGAACACCGGGGAGCTGTTTTTT
- few TRBJ1-6 TRBV4-2 CASSQVSAGNSPLHF TGTGCCAGCAGCCAAGTCTCGGCAGGGAATTCACCCCTCCACTTT
- - TRBJ2-7 TRBV6-5 CASSYSIGRYEQYF TGTGCCAGCAGTTACTCGATCGGTCGCTACGAGCAGTACTTC
- - TRBJ2-2 TRBV5-6 CASSLGAAGSTGELFF TGTGCCAGCAGCTTGGGTGCGGCAGGGAGTACCGGGGAGCTGTTTTTT
TRBD1 - TRBJ2-3 TRBV7-2 CASSSQGVGDTQYF TGTGCCAGCAGCTCACAGGGGGTTGGGGATACGCAGTATTTT
- once TRBJ2-7 TRBV4-2 CASSQEQVSYEQYF TGTGCCAGCAGCCAAGAGCAGGTCTCCTACGAGCAGTACTTC
- few TRBJ1-2 TRBV7-3 CASSSPDTGRDGYTF TGTGCCAGCAGCTCCCCGGACACCGGACGAGATGGCTACACCTTC
TRBD2 - TRBJ2-1 TRBV10-3 CAISESSGGPPDEQFF TGTGCCATCAGTGAGTCGAGCGGGGGGCCCCCGGATGAGCAGTTCTTC
TRBD1 - TRBJ1-2 TRBV6-5 CASSNLQGDGYTF TGTGCCAGCAGTAACCTACAGGGGGATGGCTACACCTTC
TRBD1 - TRBJ1-6 TRBV13 CASSLGGQEGAYNSPLHF TGTGCCAGCAGCTTAGGGGGACAGGAGGGGGCCTATAATTCACCCCTCCACTTT